The entry below describes one T cell receptor beta chain. CDR1 SGHDT and CDR2 YYEEEE come from the germline V gene. The CDR3 length is 14 residues. Trimming took 5 bases from V and 0 from J; bases not matched to a gene: 5. This record comes from a study of cytomegalovirus exposure and HLA in healthy donors. Study background: In an early release, HLA-typed donors contributed about 79 million unique TCR sequences.

PCR involved 60 Vbeta and 13 Jbeta primers. Here immunoSEQ multiplex PCR was the method, and the copy in TCRdb shows in-frame clones only, minus some. The repertoire includes around 130,000 clones, around 72% of them detected once, and about 3.1% sits in the top ten. Source material: PBMCs. The receptor was derived from a human donor in good health. V gene TRBV5-6 combines with J gene TRBJ2-7, with 7 positions matching TRBD1. CDR3 residues: CASSLQGISYEQYF. The CDR3 bases are TGTGCCAGCAGTTTACAGGGGATCTCCTACGAGCAGTACTTC.